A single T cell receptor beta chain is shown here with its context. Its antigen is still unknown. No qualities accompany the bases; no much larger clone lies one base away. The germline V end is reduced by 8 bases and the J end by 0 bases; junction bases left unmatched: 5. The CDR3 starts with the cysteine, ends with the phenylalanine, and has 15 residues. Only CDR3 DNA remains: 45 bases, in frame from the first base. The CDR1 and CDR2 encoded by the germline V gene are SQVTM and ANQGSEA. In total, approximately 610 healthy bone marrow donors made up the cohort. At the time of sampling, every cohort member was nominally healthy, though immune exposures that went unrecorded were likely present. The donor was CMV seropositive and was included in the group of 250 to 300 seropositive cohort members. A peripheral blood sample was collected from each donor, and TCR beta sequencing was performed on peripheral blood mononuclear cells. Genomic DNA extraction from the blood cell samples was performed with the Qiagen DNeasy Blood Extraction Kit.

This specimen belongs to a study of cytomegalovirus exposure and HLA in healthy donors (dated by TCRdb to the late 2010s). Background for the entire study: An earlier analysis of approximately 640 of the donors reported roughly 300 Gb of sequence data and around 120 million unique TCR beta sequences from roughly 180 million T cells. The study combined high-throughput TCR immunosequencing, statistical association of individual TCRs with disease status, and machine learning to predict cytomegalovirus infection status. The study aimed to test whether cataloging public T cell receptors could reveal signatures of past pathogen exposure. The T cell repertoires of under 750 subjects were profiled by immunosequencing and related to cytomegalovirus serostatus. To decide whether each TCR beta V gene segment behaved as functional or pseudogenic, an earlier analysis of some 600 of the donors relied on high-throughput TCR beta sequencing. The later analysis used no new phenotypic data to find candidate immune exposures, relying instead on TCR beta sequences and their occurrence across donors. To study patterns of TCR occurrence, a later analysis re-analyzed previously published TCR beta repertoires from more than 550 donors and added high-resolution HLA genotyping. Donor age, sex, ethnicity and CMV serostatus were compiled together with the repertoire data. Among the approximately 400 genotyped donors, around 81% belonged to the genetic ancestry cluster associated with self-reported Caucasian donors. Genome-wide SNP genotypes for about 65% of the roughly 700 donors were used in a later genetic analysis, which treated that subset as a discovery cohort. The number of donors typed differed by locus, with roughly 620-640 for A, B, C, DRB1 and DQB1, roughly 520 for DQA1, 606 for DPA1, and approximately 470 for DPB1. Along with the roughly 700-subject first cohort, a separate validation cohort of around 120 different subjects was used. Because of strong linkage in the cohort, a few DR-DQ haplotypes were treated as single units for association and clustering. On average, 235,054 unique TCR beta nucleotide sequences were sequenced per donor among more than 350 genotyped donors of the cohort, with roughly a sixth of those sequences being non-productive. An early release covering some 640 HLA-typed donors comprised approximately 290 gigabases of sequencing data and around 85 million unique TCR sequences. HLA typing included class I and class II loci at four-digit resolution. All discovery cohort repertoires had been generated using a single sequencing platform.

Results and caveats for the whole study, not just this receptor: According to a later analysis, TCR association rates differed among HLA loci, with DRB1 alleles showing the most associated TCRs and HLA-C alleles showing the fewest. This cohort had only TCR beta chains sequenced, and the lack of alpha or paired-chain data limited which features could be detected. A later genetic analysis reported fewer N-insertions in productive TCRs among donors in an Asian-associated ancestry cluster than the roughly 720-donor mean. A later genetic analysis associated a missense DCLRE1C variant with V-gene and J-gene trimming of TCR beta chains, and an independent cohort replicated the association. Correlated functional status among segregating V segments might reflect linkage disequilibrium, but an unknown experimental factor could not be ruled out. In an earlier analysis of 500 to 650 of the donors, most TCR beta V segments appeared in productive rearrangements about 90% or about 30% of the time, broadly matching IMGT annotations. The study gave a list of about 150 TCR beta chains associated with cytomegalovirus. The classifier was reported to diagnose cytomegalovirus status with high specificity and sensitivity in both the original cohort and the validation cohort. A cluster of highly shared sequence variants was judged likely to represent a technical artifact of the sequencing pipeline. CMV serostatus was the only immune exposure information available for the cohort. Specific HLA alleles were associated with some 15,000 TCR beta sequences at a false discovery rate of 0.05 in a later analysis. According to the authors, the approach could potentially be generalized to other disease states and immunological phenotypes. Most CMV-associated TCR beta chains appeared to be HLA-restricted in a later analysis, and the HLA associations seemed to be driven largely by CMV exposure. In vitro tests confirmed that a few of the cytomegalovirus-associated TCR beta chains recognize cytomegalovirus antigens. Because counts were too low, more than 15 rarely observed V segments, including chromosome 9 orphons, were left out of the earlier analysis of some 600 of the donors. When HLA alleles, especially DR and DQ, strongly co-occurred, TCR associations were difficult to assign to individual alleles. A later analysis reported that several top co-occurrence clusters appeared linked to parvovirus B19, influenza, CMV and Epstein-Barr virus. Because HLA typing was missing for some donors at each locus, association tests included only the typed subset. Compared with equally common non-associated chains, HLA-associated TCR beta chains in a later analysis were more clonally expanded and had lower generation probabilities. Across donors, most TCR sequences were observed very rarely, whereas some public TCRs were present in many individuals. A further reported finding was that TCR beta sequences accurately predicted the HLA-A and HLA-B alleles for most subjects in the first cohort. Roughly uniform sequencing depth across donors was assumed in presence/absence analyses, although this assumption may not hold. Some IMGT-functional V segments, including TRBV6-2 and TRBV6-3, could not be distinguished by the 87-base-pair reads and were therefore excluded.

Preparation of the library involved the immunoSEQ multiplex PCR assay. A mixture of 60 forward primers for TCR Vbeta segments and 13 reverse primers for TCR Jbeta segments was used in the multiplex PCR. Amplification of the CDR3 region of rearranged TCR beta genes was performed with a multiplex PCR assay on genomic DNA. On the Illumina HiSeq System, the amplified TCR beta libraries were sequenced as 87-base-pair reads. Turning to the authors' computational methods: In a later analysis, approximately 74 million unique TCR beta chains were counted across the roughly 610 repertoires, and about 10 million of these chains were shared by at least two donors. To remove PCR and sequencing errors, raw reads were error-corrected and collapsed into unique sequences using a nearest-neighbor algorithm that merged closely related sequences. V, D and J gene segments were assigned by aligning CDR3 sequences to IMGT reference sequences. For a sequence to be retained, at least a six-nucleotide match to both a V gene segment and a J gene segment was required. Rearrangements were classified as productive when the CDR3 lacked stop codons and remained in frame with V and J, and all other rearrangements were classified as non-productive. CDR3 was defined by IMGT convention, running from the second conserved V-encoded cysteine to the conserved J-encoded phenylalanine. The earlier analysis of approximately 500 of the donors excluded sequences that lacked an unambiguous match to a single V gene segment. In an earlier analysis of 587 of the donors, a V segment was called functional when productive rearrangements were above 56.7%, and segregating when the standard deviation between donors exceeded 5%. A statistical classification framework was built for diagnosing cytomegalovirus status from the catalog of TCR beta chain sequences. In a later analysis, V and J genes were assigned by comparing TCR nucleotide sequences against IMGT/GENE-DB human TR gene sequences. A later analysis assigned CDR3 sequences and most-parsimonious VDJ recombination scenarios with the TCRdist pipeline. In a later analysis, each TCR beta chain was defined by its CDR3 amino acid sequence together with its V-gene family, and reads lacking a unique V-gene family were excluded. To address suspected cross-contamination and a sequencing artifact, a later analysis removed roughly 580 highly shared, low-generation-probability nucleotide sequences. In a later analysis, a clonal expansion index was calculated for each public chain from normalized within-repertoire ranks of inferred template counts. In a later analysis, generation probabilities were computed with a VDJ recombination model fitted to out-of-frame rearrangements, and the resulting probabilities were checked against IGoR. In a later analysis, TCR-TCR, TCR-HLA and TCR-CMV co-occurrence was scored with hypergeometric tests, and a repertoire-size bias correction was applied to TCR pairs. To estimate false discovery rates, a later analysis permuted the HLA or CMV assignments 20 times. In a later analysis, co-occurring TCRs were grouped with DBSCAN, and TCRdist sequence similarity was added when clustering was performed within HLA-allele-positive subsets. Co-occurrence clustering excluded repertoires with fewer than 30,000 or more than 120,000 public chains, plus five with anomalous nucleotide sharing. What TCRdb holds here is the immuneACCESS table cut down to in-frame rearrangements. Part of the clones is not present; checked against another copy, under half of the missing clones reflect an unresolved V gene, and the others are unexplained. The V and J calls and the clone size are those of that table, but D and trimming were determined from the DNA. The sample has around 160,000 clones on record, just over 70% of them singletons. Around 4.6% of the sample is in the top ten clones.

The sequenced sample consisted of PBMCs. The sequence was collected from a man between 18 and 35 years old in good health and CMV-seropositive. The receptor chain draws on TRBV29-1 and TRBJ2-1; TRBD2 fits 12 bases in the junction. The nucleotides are TGCAGCCTTTCGACTAGCGGGAGCTCCTACAATGAGCAGTTCTTC. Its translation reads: CSLSTSGSSYNEQFF.